This entry lists 30 T cell receptor beta chains sequenced from one sample in a study of blood T cell repertoires in COVID-19. Clones were sequenced by immunoSEQ multiplex PCR, and TCRdb holds only the in-frame ones, with some missing. The sample lists 95,000 or so clones, about 84% occurring once. The specimen sequenced was peripheral blood. The source of these receptors is an elderly man with active or convalescent COVID-19.

This rearrangement joins TRBV6-2 or TRBV6-3 to TRBJ1-5; TRBD1 might be the D (5 bases). This CDR3 comprises 15 residues. V was trimmed by 5 bases and J by 0 bases, leaving 11 bases between them. Germline assignment: CDR1 MNHEY and CDR2 SVGEGT. CDR3 in amino acids: CASSPDNYSNQPQHF. CDR3 nucleotide sequence: TGTGCCAGCAGTCCGGACAACTATAGCAATCAGCCCCAGCATTTT.

This clone appeared a few times. An end of the junction differs from the germline gene, which may be a read error. V and J are TRBV6-2 or TRBV6-3 and TRBJ1-1; D unresolved. Per germline, CDR1 MNHEY and CDR2 SVGEGT. This CDR3 is built from 15 residues. CDR3 sequence (DNA): TGTGCCAGCAGTGGTTTGGCGGACTATAAATCAAACGAGGGTTTT. This gives the protein CASSGLADYKSNEGF.

This chain uses TRBV12-1 with TRBJ2-1; no check of the table's D call, TRBD2, against the DNA was made. TRBV12-1 is given as a pseudogene. This CDR3 has 16 amino acids. The CDR3 is CASSPPTAGGYNEQFF. The DNA of the CDR3 is TGTGCCAGCAGCCCTCCCACAGCGGGGGGGTACAATGAGCAGTTCTTC.

The chain uses TRBV11-2 and TRBJ1-2; the match to TRBD1 covers 9 bases. The V segment lost 1 base and the J segment 7 bases; nucleotides outside the gene matches: 7. The CDR3 covers 15 residues. CDR1 and CDR2 (germline): SGHAT, FQNNGV. CDR3 region: CASSLGRDRVGGYTF. The DNA of the CDR3 is TGTGCCAGCAGCTTAGGCCGGGACAGGGTGGGTGGCTACACCTTC.

The chain carries TRBV6-2 or TRBV6-3 and TRBJ2-7; perhaps D is TRBD1 or TRBD2 (7 bases each). Germline-derived CDR1 and CDR2 are MNHEY and SVGEGT. The CDR3 is made up of 14 amino acids. V was trimmed by 6 bases and J by 1 base, leaving 13 bases between them. The CDR3 DNA reads TGTGCCAGCAGCCAGGGGGGGGAGTCCTACGAGCAGTACTTC. Translating it yields CASSQGGESYEQYF.

This clone was seen more than once but under ten times. As DNA, the CDR3 is TGTGCCAGCAGCACCCAAAGGCCACGACTAGCGGGGGAGCAGACCCAGTACTTC. Its protein product is CASSTQRPRLAGEQTQYF. V is TRBV11-2 and J is TRBJ2-5; 12 bases are a match to TRBD2. CDR3 length: 18 amino acids. Germline-derived CDR1 and CDR2 are SGHAT and FQNNGV. After removal of 5 bases from V and 6 bases from J, the junction contained 16 bases not matched to a gene.

J is TRBJ2-7 and V is TRBV25-1, with TRBD1 identical over 11 bases. The CDR3 extends over 15 amino acids. CDR1 is MGHDK and CDR2 is SYGVNS in the germline V gene. V gave up 7 bases and J gave up 4 bases; unmatched junction bases: 9. CDR3 DNA sequence: TGTGCCAGCACCGGGAGGGGACAGGGGGTGTACGAGCAGTACTTC. Its protein product is CASTGRGQGVYEQYF.

This chain uses TRBV7-9 with TRBJ2-7, with D perhaps TRBD2 (5 bases). CDR3 length equals 15 residues. Per germline, CDR1 SEHNR and CDR2 FQNEAQ (reference sequence). V shed 1 base and J shed 7 bases, with 17 bases lying between them. The CDR3 reads CASSLVGSEGGEQYF. The CDR3 nucleotides are TGTGCCAGCAGCTTAGTCGGCAGCGAGGGCGGAGAGCAGTACTTC.

The genes are TRBV4-1 and TRBJ1-4; D unresolved. The CDR3 has 15 amino acids. V lost 2 bases to trimming and J lost 0 bases, with 7 bases between them. CDR1 MGHRA and CDR2 YSYEKL come from the germline V gene. The CDR3 region has the DNA TGCGCCAGCAGCCAACGACTTACAACTAATGAAAAACTGTTTTTT. Protein sequence: CASSQRLTTNEKLFF.

The chain recombines TRBV7-2 with TRBJ2-3, with 8 bases identical to TRBD1. This CDR3 spans 17 amino acids. J gave up 2 bases and V 5 bases, and 12 bases lay outside the gene matches. Per the germline V gene, CDR1 is SGHTA and CDR2 is FQGNSA. This CDR3 is CASSARTGRGYTDTQYF. For the CDR3, the DNA is TGTGCCAGCAGCGCCCGGACAGGGCGGGGATACACAGATACGCAGTATTTT.

The chain links TRBV7-2 to TRBJ1-6; 9 bases are a match to TRBD1. Trimming removed 6 bases from V and 9 bases from J; junction bases left unmatched: 9. Germline CDR1 reads SGHTA; CDR2 reads FQGNSA. The CDR3 runs to 15 residues. The CDR3 nucleotides read TGTGCCAGCAGGGGGTCCGGGACAGGGATTTCACCCCTCCACTTT. Its protein is CASRGSGTGISPLHF.

The chain has TRBV10-3 and TRBJ1-1, with TRBD1 matching 7 bases. The trim removed 7 bases at V and 3 bases at J, leaving 8 bases unmatched. The CDR3 runs 14 residues. The V gene's germline CDR1 is ENHRY and CDR2 SYGVKD. Written as DNA, the CDR3 is TGTGCCATCACGTCGGGCAGGGGGGACACTGAAGCTTTCTTT. Protein sequence: CAITSGRGDTEAFF.

The chain joins TRBV25-1 to TRBJ1-4; 8 bases map to TRBD1. The V segment lost 2 bases and the J segment 10 bases; nucleotides outside the gene matches: 9. The CDR3 runs 15 residues. Looked up from germline, CDR1 is MGHDK and CDR2 is SYGVNS. The CDR3 nucleotides read TGTGCCAGCAGTGAAGGGCGCAGGGGGCTTGTAAAACTGTTTTTT. This gives the protein CASSEGRRGLVKLFF. The variable domain in full, with the rest retrieved from reference TRBV25-1 and TRBJ1-4, is EADIYQTPRYLVIGTGKKITLECSQTMGHDKMYWYQQDPGMELHLIHYSYGVNSTEKGDLSSESTVSRIRTEHFPLTLESARPSHTSQYLCASSEGRRGLVKLFFGSGTQLSVL.

This clone occurred many times. The chain carries TRBV11-3 and TRBJ2-2; no firm D call. This CDR3 has 14 amino acids. V was clipped by 0 bases and J by 5 bases, with 7 bases between them. Germline values: CDR1 SGHNT, CDR2 YENEEA. In nucleotides, the CDR3 is TGTGCCAGCAGCTTAGATTCGGGTACCGGGGAGCTGTTTTTT. It codes for CASSLDSGTGELFF. The full variable domain, in which reference TRBV11-3 and TRBJ2-2 provide the parts outside the CDR3, is EAGVVQSPRYKIIEKKQPVAFWCNPISGHNTLYWYLQNLGQGPELLIRYENEEAVDDSQLPKDRFSAERLKGVDSTLKIQPAELGDSAVYLCASSLDSGTGELFFGEGSRLTVL.

V and J are TRBV28 and TRBJ2-5; a possible D gene is TRBD2 (5 bases). There are 15 residues in the CDR3. V dropped 2 bases and J dropped 1 base, with 11 bases sitting between them. CDR1 MDHEN and CDR2 SYDVKM come from the germline V gene. CDR3 region: CASSLMSGAQETQYF. In DNA form, the CDR3 reads TGTGCCAGCAGTTTAATGAGCGGCGCCCAAGAGACCCAGTACTTC.

The V call is TRBV5-1, the J call TRBJ1-1; maybe TRBD1 (5 bases). The germline V gene encodes CDR1 SGHRS and CDR2 YFSETQ. V lost 7 bases, J lost 1 base, and 23 bases lay in between. The CDR3 totals 17 residues. CDR3 in amino acids: CASYLNPGLGKNTEAFF. Here the CDR3 DNA reads TGCGCCAGCTATCTAAACCCAGGGTTGGGTAAGAACACTGAAGCTTTCTTT.

The chain links TRBV5-6 to TRBJ1-2; 9 bases line up with TRBD1. Germline V CDR1 and CDR2: SGHDT, YYEEEE. V was pared by 1 base and J by 1 base, with 11 bases of the junction left unmatched. The CDR3 sequence is 18 residues long. CDR3 DNA sequence: TGTGCCAGCAGCTTGAATCGGGGACAGGGCCCTGTTAACTATGGCTACACCTTC. It codes for CASSLNRGQGPVNYGYTF.

J is TRBJ2-7 and V is TRBV7-9; D is possibly TRBD2 (5 bases). CDR1 SEHNR and CDR2 FQNEAQ come from the germline V gene (reference sequence). This CDR3 spans 14 amino acids. V lost 5 bases and J lost 0, with 11 bases in between. Written as DNA, the CDR3 is TGTGCCAGCAGCCCGCGGGTCTCCTCCTACGAGCAGTACTTC. The encoded protein is CASSPRVSSYEQYF.

The chain recombines TRBV6-1 with TRBJ1-5; possibly TRBD1 for D (6 bases). Germline CDR1 MNHNS, CDR2 SASEGT. The CDR3 is 14 residues long. Trimming took 3 bases from V and 6 from J, leaving 12 bases between them. The CDR3 nucleotides read TGTGCCAGCAGTGATGGGCAGGGGACTCAGCCCCAGCATTTT. Protein: CASSDGQGTQPQHF.

The genes are TRBV7-2 and TRBJ1-1, with 7 bases identical to TRBD1. This CDR3 region has 14 residues. With V trimmed by 2 bases and J by 5 bases, 5 bases remained unmatched. Germline V gene lookup returns CDR1 SGHTA and CDR2 FQGNSA. The CDR3 spells CASSLNPRGTEAFF. Written as DNA, the CDR3 is TGTGCCAGCAGCTTAAACCCCAGGGGGACTGAAGCTTTCTTT.

The chain has TRBV28 and TRBJ1-2; 7 bases align to TRBD1. The CDR3 consists of 15 residues. Germline trimming cut 6 bases from V and 0 bases from J; bases unmatched to any gene: 7. Germline assignment: CDR1 MDHEN and CDR2 SYDVKM. Written as DNA, the CDR3 is TGTGCCAGCAGACCTACAGGGGCATCTAACTATGGCTACACCTTC. The encoded protein is CASRPTGASNYGYTF.

In its sample, this clone was seen once. V is TRBV27 and J is TRBJ2-2; D call uncertain. Germline V CDR1 and CDR2: MNHEY, SMNVEV (reference sequence). The CDR3 consists of 13 residues. The CDR3 nucleotides read TGTGCTATACGGGTGGCGAACACCGGGGAGCTGTTTTTT. Residues: CAIRVANTGELFF.

The chain links TRBV5-4 to TRBJ1-2; 7 positions match TRBD1. V trimming: 2 bases; J trimming: 8 bases; junction bases outside the gene matches: 6. The CDR3 spans 13 residues. Germline CDR1 and CDR2: SGHNT and YYREEE (reference sequence). The CDR3 reads CASSFGTALGYTF. Written as DNA, the CDR3 is TGTGCCAGCAGCTTCGGGACAGCGTTAGGCTACACCTTC.

As for this clone: Possible read error: a much larger clone is one base away. The chain recombines TRBV27 with TRBJ2-7; 11 nucleotides line up with TRBD1. Per the germline V gene, CDR1 is MNHEY and CDR2 is SMNVEV (reference sequence). The CDR3 spans 17 residues. The CDR3 here is CARSLSWGGTGGPEQYF. The CDR3 bases are TGTGCCCGCAGTTTATCGTGGGGGGGGACAGGGGGTCCCGAGCAGTACTTC.

This chain links TRBV6-6 with TRBJ1-5, with TRBD1 matching over 7 bases. The V gene end was trimmed by 7 bases and the J gene end by 3 bases; junction bases not matched to a gene: 12. The CDR3 covers 16 residues. The germline gives CDR1 MNHNY, CDR2 SVGAGI (reference sequence). CDR3: CASTLIRGQVNQPQHF. The CDR3 nucleotides read TGTGCCAGCACCCTAATTAGGGGGCAGGTCAATCAGCCCCAGCATTTT.

In this sample, this clone turned up a few times. V and J are TRBV19 and TRBJ2-7; unclear D gene. V lost 5 bases, J lost 6 bases, and 17 bases lay in between. CDR1 LNHDA and CDR2 SQIVND come from the germline V gene (reference sequence). The CDR3 has 14 amino acids. CDR3 coding DNA: TGTGCCAGTAGTGCCCGACTTAGTGTGGGCGAGCAGTACTTC. As protein: CASSARLSVGEQYF.

The rearrangement uses TRBV29-1 and TRBJ2-3, with a tentative D call TRBD1 (6 bases). This CDR3 has 15 amino acids. V dropped 5 bases and J dropped 0 bases, with 15 bases sitting between them. The germline gives CDR1 SQVTM, CDR2 ANQGSEA. CDR3 loop: CSVLQGGFSTDTQYF. DNA of the CDR3: TGCAGCGTTCTACAGGGTGGGTTTAGCACAGATACGCAGTATTTT.

The chain uses TRBV18 and TRBJ1-5; 8 nucleotides match TRBD1. The CDR3 covers 17 residues. With V trimmed by 1 base and J by 6 bases, 11 bases remained unmatched. CDR1 is KGHSH, CDR2 LQKENI, per germline. In DNA, the CDR3 is TGTGCCAGCTCACCACGGCCGGACAGGGCCCTGGGTCAGCCCCAGCATTTT. Residues: CASSPRPDRALGQPQHF.

The V and J genes are TRBV10-3 and TRBJ1-1, with 9 positions matching TRBD1. CDR3 length: 12 amino acids. The germline V gene has CDR1 ENHRY and CDR2 SYGVKD. With V trimmed by 10 bases and J by 3 bases, 3 bases remained unmatched. This chain's CDR3 is CASRQGDTEAFF. For the CDR3, the DNA is TGTGCCAGCCGACAGGGGGACACTGAAGCTTTCTTT.

The V call is TRBV7-7, the J call TRBJ2-5, with TRBD2 identical over 8 bases. This CDR3 region has 13 residues. Germline V gene sequence: CDR1 SSHAT, CDR2 FNYEAQ (reference sequence). Trimming took 5 bases from V and 4 from J; bases not matched to a gene: 3. CDR3 amino acids: CASSTGLAETQYF. CDR3 DNA: TGTGCCAGCAGCACCGGACTAGCAGAGACCCAGTACTTC.